These T cell receptor beta chains were read from a single sample in a study of a mutant IDH1 vaccine in newly diagnosed glioma. The assay was immunoSEQ multiplex PCR, and TCRdb's table has in-frame clones only and misses some. This table holds about 51,000 clones, roughly 78% found once. For these receptors, no antigen is known. The sample was PBMCs, taken from a glioma patient whose treatment included an IDH1 peptide vaccine. Source of these receptors: a woman in her thirties or forties with glioma. Each CDR3 is given with its conserved first and last residue. Fields, in order: V gene, J gene, clone size, D gene, CDR3 DNA, CDR3 protein. A D gene is named only where the DNA matches it firmly. Part of the rows lack a size; the others show once, few, many or a class for expanded clones.

TRBV29-1	TRBJ1-5	-	-	TGCAGCGTTGCCGGGACTCAGCCCCAGCATTTT	CSVAGTQPQHF
TRBV18	TRBJ2-6	-	-	TGTGCCAGCTGGGCGGACAGCTCTGGGGCCAACGTCCTGACTTTC	CASWADSSGANVLTF
TRBV7-2	TRBJ2-7	once	-	TGTGCCAGCAGCCGACTAGTTAACCCCTACGAGCAGTACTTC	CASSRLVNPYEQYF
TRBV6-1	TRBJ2-5	-	TRBD1	TGTGCCAGCAGTGATCGCGACAGGGAGGAGACCCAGTACTTC	CASSDRDREETQYF
TRBV5-1	TRBJ2-3	-	-	TGCGCCAGCAGCTTGGGAGCAGATACGCAGTATTTT	CASSLGADTQYF
TRBV7-2	TRBJ2-3	-	-	TGTGCCAGCAGCCCCGCCCAGACTAGTGGTCGGACGCAGTATTTT	CASSPAQTSGRTQYF
TRBV10-3	TRBJ2-2	once	-	TGTGCCATCAAAGACGGTCATAGCGGATGGGACACCGGGGAGCTGTTTTTT	CAIKDGHSGWDTGELFF
TRBV5-1	TRBJ2-7	once	-	TGCGCCAGCAGCTTAATTTCACAGGGCTACGAGCAGTACTTC	CASSLISQGYEQYF
TRBV5-5	TRBJ1-2	-	-	TGTGCCAGCAGCCTGACACCTTCCCATGGCTACACCTTC	CASSLTPSHGYTF
TRBV2	TRBJ2-3	-	TRBD2	TGTGCCAGCAGCTCCGCGGCGGGGGGGTACACAGATACGCAGTATTTT	CASSSAAGGYTDTQYF
TRBV9	TRBJ2-3	-	TRBD1	TGTGCCAGCAGCTTTACAGACAGGGGTACAGATACGCAGTATTTT	CASSFTDRGTDTQYF
TRBV6-5	TRBJ2-7	few	-	TGTGCCAGCAGACCTGCTACAGGATTAAGCCACGAGCAGTACTTC	CASRPATGLSHEQYF
TRBV19	TRBJ1-1	-	TRBD1	TGTGCCAGTAACCAGGGGGCGGCGAACACTGAAGCTTTCTTT	CASNQGAANTEAFF
TRBV2	TRBJ2-1	-	-	TGTGCCAGCGGTGTAGGGGGGGCCGGCAATGAGCAGTTCTTC	CASGVGGAGNEQFF
TRBV7-6	TRBJ2-1	-	-	TGTGCCAGCAGCTTAGGAGGTGGCAGGGCTTTAGGTGAGCAGTTCTTC	CASSLGGGRALGEQFF
TRBV18	TRBJ1-2	-	TRBD1	TGTGCCAGCTCACCGTCAAGCACCCCCGGGACAGGCGATGGCTACACCTTC	CASSPSSTPGTGDGYTF
TRBV6-6	TRBJ1-1	-	-	TGTGCCAGCAGCAGGCGCACGAACACTGAAGCTTTCTTT	CASSRRTNTEAFF
TRBV2	TRBJ2-5	-	-	TGTGCCAGCAGTGTGGGGACAGAGACCCAGTACTTC	CASSVGTETQYF
TRBV4-1	TRBJ1-6	-	-	TGCGCCAGCAGCCAAGAAAAGCTGGCCTACTCCCCCCTCCACTTT	CASSQEKLAYSPLHF
TRBV6-1	TRBJ2-7	few	-	TGTGCCAGCAGTGAGAGGGGCCTCCTGGGCGAGCAGTACTTC	CASSERGLLGEQYF
TRBV21-1	TRBJ1-4	-	-	TGTGCCAGCAGCTTCCCCAGGAACAGCACAACCCCAACTAATGAAAAACTGTTTTTT	CASSFPRNSTTPTNEKLFF
TRBV5-1	TRBJ2-3	-	TRBD2	TGCGCCAGCAGCTTGAGAGCGAGCGGGGGTCCAGATACGCAGTATTTT	CASSLRASGGPDTQYF
TRBV5-1	TRBJ1-3	-	-	TGCGCCAGCAGGGCCCGGGTTGGAAACACCATATATTTT	CASRARVGNTIYF
TRBV5-1	TRBJ2-5	-	TRBD2	TGCGCCAGCACGCCACCGGGGGGGGAACAAGAGACCCAGTACTTC	CASTPPGGEQETQYF
TRBV6-5	TRBJ1-6	few	-	TGTGCCAGCAGACAGGGTGCAGATCGCGTACTCCACTTT	CASRQGADRVLHF
TRBV18	TRBJ2-3	-	-	TGTGCCAGCTCACCTCTAAGTTCGGGCGGGTACACAGATACGCAGTATTTT	CASSPLSSGGYTDTQYF
TRBV29-1	TRBJ1-1	-	TRBD1	TGCAGCGTTGATGGGACAGGGGGGTACACTGAAGCTTTCTTT	CSVDGTGGYTEAFF
TRBV15	TRBJ2-5	-	-	TGTGCCACCAGCGCGAGAACAGGGGAGGGAGAGACCCAGTACTTC	CATSARTGEGETQYF
TRBV7-8	TRBJ2-7	-	TRBD1	TGTGCCAGCAGCCTCAGGGGGCCGTACGAGCAGTACTTC	CASSLRGPYEQYF